Listed below are T cell receptor beta chains from one sample, sequenced in a study of T cells in Graves' hyperthyroidism and ophthalmopathy. TCRdb passed the multiplex PCR reads through MiXCR, listing each CDR3 protein once. This sample has approximately 400,000 distinct CDR3 sequences, with roughly 25% found just once. The sequenced sample consisted of blood. All receptors derive from a man aged 50 to 59 with Graves' hyperthyroidism. Each CDR3 is given with its conserved first and last residue. D genes are given only for firm matches. Clone sizes are given selectively: once, few, many, or a class where the clone is expanded.

clone size	V gene	D gene	J gene	CDR3 protein	CDR3 DNA
NA	TRBV24-1	NA	TRBJ2-4	CATSDLNGNIQYF	TGTGCCACCAGTGATTTGAATGGAAACATTCAGTACTTC
NA	TRBV27	TRBD1	TRBJ1-2	CASSPGQDGNYGYTF	TGTGCCAGCAGTCCGGGACAGGATGGTAACTATGGCTACACCTTC
few	TRBV5-1	NA	TRBJ1-1	CASSRTDKNTEAFF	TGCGCCAGCAGTCGGACAGACAAGAACACTGAAGCTTTCTTT
few	TRBV11-3	NA	TRBJ2-1	CASSFQTRGPNNEQFF	TGTGCCAGCAGCTTTCAAACAAGGGGACCTAACAATGAGCAGTTCTTC
few	TRBV28	NA	TRBJ1-6	CASGDSPLHF	TGTGCCAGCGGAGATTCACCCCTCCACTTT
NA	TRBV10-1	NA	TRBJ2-1	CASSPSPSVLNEQFF	TGCGCCAGCAGTCCTAGCCCCTCGGTTTTGAATGAGCAGTTCTTC
NA	TRBV24-1	NA	TRBJ2-1	CATSDSQGRFHNEQFF	TGTGCCACCAGTGATTCCCAGGGTAGGTTTCACAATGAGCAGTTCTTC
few	TRBV2	NA	TRBJ2-2	CASSLLASGTGELFF	TGTGCCAGCAGTCTCCTAGCGTCGGGCACCGGGGAGCTGTTTTTT
few	TRBV7-3	NA	TRBJ1-2	CASSLSPSDYGYTF	TGTGCCAGCAGCTTGTCTCCGTCGGACTATGGCTACACCTTC
NA	TRBV19	NA	TRBJ2-1	CASSKPGAGFRTNEQFF	TGTGCCAGTAGTAAGCCCGGGGCGGGGTTCCGAACAAATGAGCAGTTCTTC
NA	TRBV5-1	NA	TRBJ2-2	CASSPSTTGELFF	TGCGCCAGCAGCCCGTCTACAACCGGGGAGCTGTTTTTT
few	TRBV7-2	TRBD2	TRBJ2-1	CATSGRREGLEQFF	TGTGCCACCAGTGGTCGAAGGGAGGGTCTTGAGCAGTTCTTC
many	TRBV11-3	TRBD2	TRBJ2-1	CASSVAGTSEHNEQFF	TGTGCCAGCAGCGTCGCCGGGACTAGCGAACACAATGAGCAGTTCTTC
many	TRBV27	NA	TRBJ2-5	CASSFSEQETQYF	TGTGCCAGCAGTTTTTCAGAACAAGAGACCCAGTACTTC
NA	TRBV10-2	TRBD2	TRBJ2-1	CASRGLAWDEQFF	TGCGCCAGTCGTGGACTAGCGTGGGATGAGCAGTTCTTC
NA	TRBV2	NA	TRBJ1-4	CASSSGEAALFF	TGTGCCAGCAGCTCAGGGGAGGCGGCACTGTTTTTT
few	TRBV6-1	NA	TRBJ2-1	CASAGSKSYNEQFF	TGTGCCAGCGCCGGGTCTAAGTCCTACAATGAGCAGTTCTTC
many	TRBV5-1	NA	TRBJ2-7	CASSLGTAQGSQYF	TGCGCCAGCAGCTTGGGGACAGCACAGGGATCGCAGTACTTC
few	TRBV6-5	NA	TRBJ2-7	CASSYLRTDEQYF	TGTGCCAGCAGTTACTTAAGGACAGACGAGCAGTACTTC
NA	TRBV15	NA	TRBJ1-1	CATSVPHGYPQGTAEAFF	TGTGCCACCAGCGTACCACACGGTTATCCCCAGGGAACCGCTGAAGCTTTCTTT
NA	TRBV28	NA	TRBJ1-1	CASSFLKGKAFF	TGTGCCAGCAGTTTTTTAAAGGGAAAAGCTTTCTTT
NA	TRBV3-1	NA	TRBJ1-1	CASSQHGTSAEAFF	TGTGCCAGCAGCCAGCATGGGACATCCGCTGAAGCTTTCTTT
NA	TRBV3-1	TRBD1	TRBJ1-4	CASSQEVGTVREKLFF	TGTGCCAGCAGCCAAGAGGTAGGGACAGTCCGTGAAAAACTGTTTTTT
few	TRBV18	NA	TRBJ2-5	CASSSDGETQYF	TGTGCCAGCTCCTCTGATGGCGAGACCCAGTACTTC
once	TRBV19	NA	TRBJ1-1	CASSITGFTEAFF	TGTGCCAGTAGTATAACGGGTTTCACTGAAGCTTTCTTT